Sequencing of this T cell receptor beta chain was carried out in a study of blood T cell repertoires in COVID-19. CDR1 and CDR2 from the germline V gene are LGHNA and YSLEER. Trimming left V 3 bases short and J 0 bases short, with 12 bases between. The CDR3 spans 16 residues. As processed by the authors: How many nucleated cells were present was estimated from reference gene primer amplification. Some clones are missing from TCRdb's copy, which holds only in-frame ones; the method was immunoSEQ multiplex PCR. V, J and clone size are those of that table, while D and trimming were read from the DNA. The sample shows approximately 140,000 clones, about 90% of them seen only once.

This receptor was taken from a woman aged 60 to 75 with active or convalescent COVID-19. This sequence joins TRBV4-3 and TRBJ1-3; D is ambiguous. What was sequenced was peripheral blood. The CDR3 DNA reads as TGCGCCAGCAGCCAGTCGCGGAGCCGCTCTGGAAACACCATATATTTT. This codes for CASSQSRSRSGNTIYF.